One and the same sample provided the 6 T cell receptor beta chains below, sequenced in a study of blood T cell repertoires in COVID-19 (dated by TCRdb to 2020 to 2021). Libraries were built with the immunoSEQ multiplex PCR assay. The source is immuneACCESS, and TCRdb retained only in-frame sequences with V and J called. Part of the clones is not carried over; for the studies checked, unresolved V genes explain less than half of this, and the remainder is unexplained. The sample table lists about 96,000 clones, less than 85% of them with a count of one. The ten largest clones capture around 16% of the sample. Sequencing input: peripheral blood. The receptors stem from a woman in her sixties with acute or convalescent COVID-19.

This chain uses TRBV27 with TRBJ1-3, with 12 bases fitting TRBD1. V lost 1 base to trimming and J lost 5 bases; unmatched junction nucleotides: 9. The CDR3 is 18 residues long. CDR1 MNHEY and CDR2 SMNVEV come from the germline V gene (reference sequence). The CDR3 nucleotides are TGTGCCAGCAGTTTATGGCCCCCGGGACAGGGGGCAAGAAACACCATATATTTT. It specifies CASSLWPPGQGARNTIYF.

V usage is TRBV5-5 and J usage is TRBJ1-5; possible D gene TRBD1, 6 bases. The germline V gene has CDR1 SGHKS and CDR2 YYEKEE (reference sequence). The V and J ends lost 0 bases and 5 bases respectively, with 9 bases between them. The CDR3 is 14 amino acids. The CDR3 here is CASSLGGQDQPQHF. CDR3 in DNA: TGTGCCAGCAGCTTGGGGGGGCAAGATCAGCCCCAGCATTTT.

The chain carries TRBV14 and TRBJ1-6; 7 bases match TRBD1. This CDR3 comprises 13 residues. Germline V gives CDR1 SGHDN, CDR2 FVKESK. V was clipped by 4 bases and J by 6 bases; unmatched bases: 0. The CDR3 DNA sequence: TGTGCCAGCAGCCGGGACAGTAATTCACCCCTCCACTTT. It translates to CASSRDSNSPLHF.

The chain uses TRBV4-2 and TRBJ2-1, with 9 bases matching TRBD2. The CDR3 sequence is 16 residues long. V shed 2 bases, J shed 6 bases, and the junction held 8 bases outside the gene matches. Germline CDR1 LGHNA, CDR2 YNFKEQ. CDR3 amino acids: CASSQHSGRGGNEQFF. As DNA, the CDR3 is TGTGCCAGCAGCCAACATAGCGGGCGGGGGGGCAATGAGCAGTTCTTC.

In this sample, this clone turned up a few times. J is TRBJ2-7 and V is TRBV7-2; D is perhaps TRBD2 (7 bases). The CDR3 covers 15 residues. V was trimmed by 8 bases and J by 4 bases, leaving 21 bases between them. Germline V gene lookup returns CDR1 SGHTA and CDR2 FQGNSA. The CDR3 is CASSRSGGPTYEQYF. The CDR3 DNA reads as TGTGCCAGCTCCCGGTCGGGGGGCCCCACGTACGAGCAGTACTTC.

The V call is TRBV18, the J call TRBJ1-3; 7 nucleotides line up with TRBD1. Looked up from germline, CDR1 is KGHSH and CDR2 is LQKENI. This CDR3 is 16 amino acids long. V dropped 5 bases and J dropped 0; count of bases not matched to a gene: 7. This CDR3 is CASSSGQLSSGNTIYF. CDR3 bases: TGTGCCAGCTCATCGGGACAGCTAAGCTCTGGAAACACCATATATTTT.